This passage covers 3 T cell receptor beta chains from one sample sequenced in a study of T-cell reconstitution after alpha-beta-depleted transplantation in children (dated by TCRdb to 2016 to 2018). The library was obtained by PCR. The reads were generated on an Illumina HiSeq 2500. TCR libraries were prepared with molecular barcoding, using unique molecular identifiers to normalize TCRbeta repertoire quantification. TCRdb took the public reads, trimmed them with fastp at Q25, ran MiXCR for clone calling and kept in-frame beta chains. A single entry per CDR3 protein holds the most common genes and DNA from its merged rows. The sample profile shows about 240,000 distinct CDR3 sequences; about 25% of them were found once. The ten largest make up roughly 2.7% of the sample. The sample's treatment or condition label is to be understood as: allogeneic hematopoietic cell transplantation with graft depleted of TCRalphabeta T cells and CD19 B cells.

Here the sequenced sample was PBMCs, taken before TCRalphabeta/CD19-depleted stem cell transplant. Every receptor here comes from a girl aged 2 to 10 with Fanconi anemia, due to receive a stem cell transplant.

This clonotype was counted a few times. The chain has TRBV29-1 and TRBJ1-1; TRBD1 matches 8 bases. This CDR3 region has 12 residues. Germline loops: CDR1 SQVTM, CDR2 ANQGSEA. Trimming at V came to 7 bases and at J to 3 bases, leaving 4 bases not matched to a gene. The CDR3 region is CSEGQVYTEAFF. The CDR3 DNA follows: TGCAGCGAGGGACAGGTGTACACTGAAGCTTTCTTT.

The V and J genes are TRBV29-1 and TRBJ2-1, with D unresolved. This CDR3 has 12 amino acids. V was pared by 1 base and J by 1 base, with 2 bases between. Germline-derived CDR1 and CDR2 are SQVTM and ANQGSEA. In DNA form, the CDR3 reads TGCAGCGTTGAAGGATCCTACAATGAGCAGTTCTTC. Translation: CSVEGSYNEQFF.

The CDR3 sequence is CSASVGGRNEQFF. The CDR3 coding sequence is TGCAGTGCTAGTGTAGGGGGTAGGAATGAGCAGTTCTTC. The V call is TRBV20-1, the J call TRBJ2-1; tentatively, D is TRBD1 (6 bases). This CDR3 has 13 residues. In germline, CDR1 is DFQATT, CDR2 SNEGSKA (reference sequence). Deletions cut 3 bases from V and 7 bases from J, with 13 bases between.